This T cell receptor (beta chain) came from a study of blood T cell repertoires in COVID-19. Study details: Nucleic acid was either cDNA or gDNA, and it came from T cells, B-cell-depleted T cells, or PBMCs.

Germline values: CDR1 SGHDT, CDR2 YYEEEE. The CDR3 contains 15 residues. V lost 1 base, J lost 9 bases, and 7 bases stayed unmatched. Original processing methods: Quantification of nucleated cells was approximated via reference gene primer amplification. Data came from immunoSEQ multiplex PCR; TCRdb stores just in-frame clones and leaves some out. The V and J calls and clone size were taken over from that table, and D and trimming were inferred from the DNA. The data contain some 150,000 clones, around 86% of them singletons. The clonotype was recovered from a man aged 45-65 years with active COVID-19. Sequencing was done on a sample of peripheral blood. The J gene is TRBJ1-5, the V gene TRBV5-6; 10 bases are shared with TRBD1. CDR3 bases: TGTGCCAGCAGCTTGTCGACAGGGGGCCCCCGGCCCCAGCATTTT. Amino acid sequence: CASSLSTGGPRPQHF.